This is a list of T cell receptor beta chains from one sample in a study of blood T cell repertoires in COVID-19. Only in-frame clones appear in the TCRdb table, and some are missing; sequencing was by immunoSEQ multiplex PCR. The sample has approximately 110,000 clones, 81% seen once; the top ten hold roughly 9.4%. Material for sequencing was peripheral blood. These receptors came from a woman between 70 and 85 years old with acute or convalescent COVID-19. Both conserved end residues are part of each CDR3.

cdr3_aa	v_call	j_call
CSAGANYGYTF	TRBV20-1	TRBJ1-2
CASSLRETQYF	TRBV5-6	TRBJ2-5
CASSGVGGEGEKLFF	TRBV9	TRBJ1-4
CASRSGPYEQYF	TRBV2	TRBJ2-7
CASDSGQYTGELFF	TRBV6-5	TRBJ2-2
CASTSGGSGNQPQHF	TRBV6-6	TRBJ1-5
CASRPEGLAVVAHQNNEQFF	TRBV7-3	TRBJ2-1
CASSSRSSRGDPGANVLTF	TRBV5-1	TRBJ2-6
CASRTPAGTGGYNEQFF	TRBV28	TRBJ2-1
CSASREKLFF	TRBV20-1	TRBJ1-4
CASSSLQGWNEAFF	TRBV7-9	TRBJ1-1
CAWSGTGSDGYTF	TRBV30	TRBJ1-2
CASSNRIAIINQETQYF	TRBV28	TRBJ2-5
CASSPPPDRLVNEKLFF	TRBV18	TRBJ1-4
CASSSGLAPSYNEQFF	TRBV5-6	TRBJ2-1
CASSPTPGINSPLHF	TRBV9	TRBJ1-6
CASSSGTGVTGELFF	TRBV19	TRBJ2-2
CATSALGVPGELFF	TRBV24-1	TRBJ2-2
CASSLNGYEQYF	TRBV28	TRBJ2-7
CASSRGQGGVSWLDTEAFF	TRBV7-2	TRBJ1-1
CASSSQGDQPQHF	TRBV19	TRBJ1-5
CASRTQTNSPLHF	TRBV19	TRBJ1-6
CASSLWANTEGSIEAFF	TRBV3-1/TRBV3-2	TRBJ1-1
CASSFRQGGGYTF	TRBV12-3/TRBV12-4	TRBJ1-2
CASSLLGGGGYTF	TRBV11-2	TRBJ1-2
CASSQEGVGSFTGELFF	TRBV4-2	TRBJ2-2
CASSPPGVIPNEKLFF	TRBV19	TRBJ1-4
CASSLVTGVGGYTF	TRBV5-4	TRBJ1-2
CASSLLTGSGYTF	TRBV6-5	TRBJ1-2